These 25 T cell receptor beta chains came from one sample sequenced in a study of CD8+ T cells in alopecia areata (dated by TCRdb to the late 2010s). The library relied on the immunoSEQ multiplex PCR assay. RNA was extracted from all samples and reverse transcribed into cDNA as template for TCR sequencing. Here the immuneACCESS table is served through TCRdb, limited to in-frame sequences with V and J called. Missing clones are a known gap in these copies; in checked studies unresolved V genes cover under half, and the rest lacks a known reason. The sample table lists about 110,000 clones, 59% of them with a count of one. Clones ranked in the top ten supply around 20% of the sample. The sample was CD8+ T cells sorted from blood. The receptors come from a human donor in good health.

The chain links TRBV5-1 to TRBJ2-7; D may be TRBD1 (6 bases). The V and J ends lost 5 bases and 0 bases respectively, with 18 bases between them. The CDR3 length is 16 residues. Per the germline V gene, CDR1 is SGHRS and CDR2 is YFSETQ. CDR3 region: CASSPHLGAISYEQYF. The DNA for the CDR3 is TGCGCCAGCAGTCCCCACCTGGGGGCGATCTCCTACGAGCAGTACTTC.

V gene TRBV20-1 combines with J gene TRBJ2-5; D unresolved. Trimming cost V 6 bases and J 7 bases, with 9 bases left between them. CDR3 size: 10 residues. Germline-derived CDR1 and CDR2 are DFQATT and SNEGSKA (reference sequence). CDR3 sequence reads: CSATLGTQYF. The CDR3 bases are TGCAGTGCAACCCTCGGGACCCAGTACTTC.

The V gene is TRBV2, the J gene TRBJ2-7, with D possibly being TRBD1 (5 bases). The CDR3 runs to 14 residues. Germline V gene lookup returns CDR1 SNHLY and CDR2 FYNNEI. The V and J ends lost 2 bases and 5 bases respectively, with 13 bases between them. The chain's CDR3 is CASSEQSRAHEQYF. The CDR3 region has the DNA TGTGCCAGCAGTGAACAAAGCAGGGCCCACGAGCAGTACTTC.

The gene calls are TRBV6-4 and TRBJ1-6; D possibly corresponds to TRBD1 (5 bases). Germline values: CDR1 MRHNA, CDR2 SNTAGT. Trimming took off 0 bases at V and 8 bases at J, with 11 bases between the two ends. This CDR3 comprises 15 residues. CDR3 bases: TGTGCCAGCAGTGACTCGGAGGGGACGCATTCACCCCTCCACTTT. It translates to CASSDSEGTHSPLHF.

The chain is built from TRBV30 and TRBJ1-2; D is ambiguous. V lost 2 bases to trimming and J lost 3 bases, with 10 bases between them. The CDR3 sequence is 13 residues long. CDR1 is GTSNPN and CDR2 is SVGIG in the germline V gene (reference sequence). CDR3 nucleotide sequence: TGTGCCTGGAGTTACAGCGGCTACTATGGCTACACCTTC. Amino acids: CAWSYSGYYGYTF. The full variable domain, in which reference TRBV30 and TRBJ1-2 provide the parts outside the CDR3, is SQTIHQWPATLVQPVGSPLSLECTVEGTSNPNLYWYRQAAGRGLQLLFYSVGIGQISSEVPQNLSASRPQDRQFILSSKKLLLSDSGFYLCAWSYSGYYGYTFGSGTRLTVV.

This clone was recorded only once. The chain has TRBV19 and TRBJ1-1, with 9 bases matching TRBD1. J gave up 5 bases and V 7 bases, and 2 bases lay outside the gene matches. The germline V gene has CDR1 LNHDA and CDR2 SQIVND (reference sequence). The CDR3 sequence is 12 residues long. CDR3 residues: CASKDRGTEAFF. CDR3 bases: TGTGCCAGTAAGGACAGGGGTACTGAAGCTTTCTTT.

On this clone: The germline gene is not matched at one end of the junction; a read error may be the cause. The chain joins TRBV9 to TRBJ1-3; TRBD1 might be the D (6 bases). The CDR3 spans 14 residues. Germline V gene data show CDR1 as SGDLS and CDR2 as YYNGEE. The CDR3 coding sequence is TGTGCCAGCAGCCCCCCGACAGGTGGAGACACCATATATTTT. The encoded protein is CASSPPTGGDTIYF.

This chain connects TRBV25-1 to TRBJ1-4; 7 positions match TRBD1. Trimming took 3 bases from V and 2 from J; bases not matched to a gene: 6. CDR3 length equals 16 residues. Germline CDR1 and CDR2: MGHDK and SYGVNS. This chain's CDR3 is CASSEGRGFTNEKLFF. The CDR3 nucleotides read TGTGCCAGCAGTGAGGGCAGGGGGTTTACTAATGAAAAACTGTTTTTT.

The V and J genes are TRBV9 and TRBJ1-1, with D possibly being TRBD1 (6 bases). V was shortened by 3 bases and J by 0 bases, with 12 bases between the two germline ends. Germline V gives CDR1 SGDLS, CDR2 YYNGEE. There are 15 residues in the CDR3. CDR3 sequence reads: CASSGPNRVNTEAFF. In nucleotides, the CDR3 is TGTGCCAGCAGCGGCCCCAACAGGGTGAACACTGAAGCTTTCTTT.

The chain is built from TRBV29-1 and TRBJ2-7; 8 bases are shared with TRBD1. J was trimmed by 4 bases and V by 5 bases; bases with no gene match: 7. From germline, CDR1 is SQVTM and CDR2 ANQGSEA. The CDR3 runs to 13 residues. This chain's CDR3 is CSVQGAWDYEQYF. CDR3 coding DNA: TGCAGCGTTCAGGGGGCATGGGATTACGAGCAGTACTTC.

The J gene is TRBJ2-1, the V gene TRBV27; a possible D gene is TRBD1 (6 bases). Germline V gene sequence: CDR1 MNHEY, CDR2 SMNVEV (reference sequence). Deletions cut 5 bases from V and 4 bases from J, with 15 bases between. The CDR3 has 15 residues. The CDR3: CASSITGWEYNEQFF. CDR3 nucleotide sequence: TGTGCCAGCAGTATAACAGGGTGGGAATACAATGAGCAGTTCTTC.

CDR3 DNA sequence: TGCAGCGCCGTCGAGGAGGTTGGAAACACCATATATTTT. It is translated as CSAVEEVGNTIYF. The gene calls are TRBV29-1 and TRBJ1-3; no clear D. The length of the CDR3 is 13 residues. CDR1 is SQVTM, CDR2 ANQGSEA, per germline. V lost 7 bases and J 3 bases, leaving 13 bases between the germline ends.

The gene calls are TRBV28 and TRBJ2-1; maybe TRBD1 (5 bases). V gave up 3 bases and J gave up 4 bases, with 10 bases separating them. The CDR3 is 14 amino acids. The germline CDR1 and CDR2 sequences are MDHEN and SYDVKM. CDR3 sequence: CASSLAGMYNEQFF. The CDR3 DNA sequence: TGTGCCAGCAGTTTGGCAGGGATGTACAATGAGCAGTTCTTC.

The gene calls are TRBV29-1 and TRBJ1-2; no clear D gene. Germline CDR1 SQVTM, CDR2 ANQGSEA. The CDR3 runs 12 residues. V was pared by 5 bases and J by 2 bases, with 9 bases between. The CDR3 reads CSVLDGNYGYTF. The CDR3 DNA reads as TGCAGCGTTTTGGACGGGAACTATGGCTACACCTTC.

This clone was detected ten times or more. The rearrangement joins TRBV27 to TRBJ2-2; tentatively, D is TRBD1 (5 bases). The CDR3 consists of 15 residues. Trimming stripped 2 bases from V and 6 bases from J, with 13 bases between. Per the germline V gene, CDR1 is MNHEY and CDR2 is SMNVEV (reference sequence). CDR3: CASSLLSGLAGELFF. CDR3 bases: TGTGCCAGCAGTTTACTCTCAGGGTTGGCCGGGGAGCTGTTTTTT.

This clone was found once. The V gene is TRBV11-2, the J gene TRBJ2-5; TRBD2 is a possible D gene (7 bases). V shed 5 bases and J shed 5 bases, with 15 bases lying between them. Germline CDR1 SGHAT, CDR2 FQNNGV. The CDR3 has 14 residues. CDR3 in amino acids: CASSPPGGPETQYF. CDR3 sequence (DNA): TGTGCCAGCAGCCCCCCCGGGGGGCCGGAGACCCAGTACTTC.

The V call is TRBV5-4, the J call TRBJ2-2; 8 bases line up with TRBD1. CDR3 length: 14 amino acids. Germline values: CDR1 SGHNT, CDR2 YYREEE (reference sequence). J lost 8 bases, V lost 4 bases, and 7 bases had no gene match. This CDR3 reads CASSHYRGSGELFF. The CDR3 nucleotides are TGTGCCAGCAGCCATTACAGGGGGAGTGGGGAGCTGTTTTTT.

This clone was seen at least ten times. The gene calls are TRBV19 and TRBJ1-1; 7 bases align to TRBD1. The CDR3 is 15 amino acids. Losses at the gene ends were 5 bases for V and 1 base for J; bases not matched to a gene: 7. Per the germline V gene, CDR1 is LNHDA and CDR2 is SQIVND (reference sequence). The CDR3 protein is CASSEQGFGNTEAFF. In DNA, the CDR3 is TGTGCCAGTAGTGAACAGGGGTTTGGGAACACTGAAGCTTTCTTT.

This clone was observed a few times. The V gene is TRBV4-2, the J gene TRBJ2-5; TRBD2 matches 8 bases. The germline CDR1 and CDR2 sequences are LGHNA and YNFKEQ. V gave up 0 bases and J gave up 9 bases; unmatched junction bases: 9. The CDR3 extends over 15 amino acids. In DNA, the CDR3 is TGTGCCAGCAGCCAAGAAGGGGGACTAGGGACTCCCCAGTACTTC. Translated, it gives CASSQEGGLGTPQYF.

This clone has just a few counts. This chain links TRBV27 with TRBJ2-5; no firm D call. Germline V lookup: CDR1 MNHEY, CDR2 SMNVEV (reference sequence). V lost 0 bases and J 5 bases, leaving 10 bases between the germline ends. This CDR3 is 14 amino acids long. CDR3 in amino acids: CASSLSRWGETQYF. The CDR3 DNA reads as TGTGCCAGCAGTTTATCGAGGTGGGGTGAGACCCAGTACTTC.

The J gene is TRBJ2-1, the V gene TRBV29-1, with no clear D. This CDR3 has 11 amino acids. Trimming removed 4 bases at V and 7 bases at J, with 8 bases between. The germline V gene has CDR1 SQVTM and CDR2 ANQGSEA. CDR3 bases: TGCAGCGTTGCGCTGGGGAATGAGCAGTTCTTC. It yields the protein CSVALGNEQFF.

V is TRBV11-2 and J is TRBJ2-7; 13 nucleotides line up with TRBD2. This CDR3 is built from 17 residues. Germline loops: CDR1 SGHAT, CDR2 FQNNGV. After removal of 4 bases from V and 5 bases from J, the junction contained 11 bases not matched to a gene. CDR3 amino acids: CASSSHSLAGGQNEQYF. The CDR3 DNA reads as TGTGCCAGCAGCTCGCATTCACTAGCGGGGGGGCAAAACGAGCAGTACTTC.

This clone was counted a single time. The rearrangement uses TRBV29-1 and TRBJ1-3; no clear D. Trimming removed 5 bases from V and 9 bases from J, with 17 bases in between. Germline V gives CDR1 SQVTM, CDR2 ANQGSEA. CDR3 length: 13 amino acids. CDR3 DNA: TGCAGCGTTAGGGCCCCGACGAACGGCACCATATATTTT. It translates to CSVRAPTNGTIYF.

The gene calls are TRBV7-9 and TRBJ2-1; no firm D call. V dropped 8 bases and J dropped 8 bases, with 10 bases sitting between them. CDR3 length: 11 residues. Germline CDR1 SEHNR, CDR2 FQNEAQ (reference sequence). This chain's CDR3 is CASAVYDEQFF. In DNA form, the CDR3 reads TGTGCCAGCGCCGTGTACGATGAGCAGTTCTTC.

CDR3 loop: CASSLSGQGGGYNEQFF. CDR3 bases: TGTGCCAGCAGTTTATCGGGACAGGGGGGTGGTTACAATGAGCAGTTCTTC. The chain employs TRBV27 and TRBJ2-1; 11 nucleotides align to TRBD1. V lost 0 bases, J lost 4 bases, and 5 bases stayed unmatched. Germline CDR1 and CDR2: MNHEY and SMNVEV (reference sequence). The CDR3 is 17 residues long.